This T cell receptor beta chain is from a study of CD8 T cells in ankylosing spondylitis (dated by TCRdb to 2015 to 2018). As for the study more broadly: T cell receptor beta repertoires were profiled in healthy donors and ankylosing spondylitis patients so that disease-linked TCR variants could be found. The whole study cohort included over a hundred healthy donors and some 27 ankylosing spondylitis patients. Peripheral blood was sampled, and synovial fluid was additionally collected from ankylosing spondylitis patients. Study-wide conclusions, independent of this receptor: A CD8+ phenotype was shown by the disease-linked clones, which were found at relatively low frequencies in peripheral blood. A TCR beta motif made up of several highly homologous amino acid variants appeared to be characteristic of blood from ankylosing spondylitis patients. According to the report, matched synovial fluid samples from ankylosing spondylitis patients were significantly enriched for the disease-linked clones. Some TCR beta motif variants had previously been reported in synovial fluid and blood of reactive arthritis patients, which suggested common disease-initiation mechanisms.

Trimming costs V 0 bases and J 2 bases, and their ends lie 7 bases apart. The CDR3 runs 14 residues from the cysteine to the phenylalanine. Only the CDR3 region is kept as DNA, spanning 42 bases read in frame from base 1. CDR1 and CDR2 were assigned from the germline V gene as MDHEN and SYDVKM. This clonotype was seen many times. The antigen it recognizes is unknown. No clone much larger than this one lies a single base away; base qualities are absent. Instrument on record: Illumina HiSeq 2500. TCR beta libraries were prepared by quantitative 5'-RACE with molecular barcodes. The study's own analysis went as follows. A new computational method, built on a probabilistic model of VDJ rearrangement, was used to identify disease-linked TCR variants. The public reads were reprocessed in TCRdb via fastp at Q25 and MiXCR, keeping in-frame beta chains. Rows with one shared CDR3 protein collapse into an entry with the most common genes and DNA. These V and J calls rely on TCRdb rather than the paper's analysis. Counted in this sample were 100,000 to 150,000 distinct CDR3 sequences; more than 15% of them appeared once. The ten largest clones take up roughly a third of the sample.

This clonotype was obtained from a male donor with ankylosing spondylitis. The chain couples TRBV28 to TRBJ1-2; possibly the D gene is TRBD1, per 5 matching bases. The sequenced sample was blood, either unsorted or a sorted T cell fraction (not recorded which). The base sequence is TGTGCCAGCAGTTTATGGGGGCAGAACTATGGCTACACCTTC. The resulting protein is CASSLWGQNYGYTF.